This T cell receptor (beta chain) was recorded in a study of radiotherapy plus CTLA-4 blockade in lung cancer (dated 2018 in TCRdb). Context from the whole study: Objective responses occurred in roughly 20% of enrolled patients, and around 30% achieved disease control. Here is what the overall study found, with its caveats: After treatment with radiotherapy and ipilimumab, TCR clones that originated in tumors expanded in peripheral blood. Early dynamic changes in blood T cell clones, together with increased serum interferon-beta after radiation, were reported as the strongest predictors of response.

The method was the immunoSEQ multiplex PCR assay. TCRdb took this table from immuneACCESS and kept in-frame rearrangements with V and J called. Such tables lack part of the clones; where checked against another copy, unresolved V genes explain under half of the gap, and the rest is unexplained. Across this sample there are tens of thousands of clones, with roughly three quarters seen only once. The ten biggest clones cover roughly 7% of the sample. As regards this clone: Its target antigen remains unknown. Base qualities are not provided; no much larger clone lies one nucleotide away.

V has 0 bases trimmed and J has 0 bases trimmed; junction bases matching no gene number 5. Measured from the cysteine to the phenylalanine, the CDR3 is 17 residues long. Only CDR3 DNA is held: 51 bases, read in frame from base 1. CDR1 and CDR2 were assigned from the germline V gene (reference sequence) as MNHEY and SMNVEV. In this study, focal radiation therapy paired with CTLA-4 blockade (ipilimumab) was tested in patients who had chemo-refractory metastatic non-small-cell lung cancer. The chain employs TRBV27 and TRBJ2-4, with 7 middle bases fitting TRBD1. This clonotype originated in a human donor with non-small cell lung cancer who had a complete response to radiotherapy plus ipilimumab. Here the sequenced sample was peripheral blood, taken from a patient treated with radiotherapy plus ipilimumab. The nucleotide sequence is given as TGTGCCAGCAGTTTATCAGTACAGGGGTTAGCCAAAAACATTCAGTACTTC. This yields the protein CASSLSVQGLAKNIQYF.